Below, 17 T cell receptor beta chains from the same sample are listed, as sequenced in a study of T cell responses to AZD1222 COVID-19 vaccine. This table comes from immunoSEQ multiplex PCR, and its TCRdb copy is limited to in-frame clones, with some not included. Among about 99,000 clones listed, over 75% were seen once. This specimen consisted of peripheral blood, obtained on day 0 of AZD1222 vaccination. All receptors come from an adult in good health.

The CDR3 region has the DNA TGTGCCAGCTCACCACCAGGAGCCCCCGAGCAGTACTTC. The encoded protein is CASSPPGAPEQYF. This sequence joins TRBV18 and TRBJ2-7; D gene unclear. Trimming cost V 0 bases and J 6 bases, with 9 bases left between them. The CDR3 totals 13 residues. Germline V gene data show CDR1 as KGHSH and CDR2 as LQKENI.

The CDR3 DNA reads as TGTGCCAGCACCCCCGATTTGGTCCGCGAGCAGTACTTC. This codes for CASTPDLVREQYF. The genes are TRBV7-2 and TRBJ2-7; no clear D gene. The germline V and J ends were trimmed by 7 bases and 6 bases, with 16 bases remaining between them. Germline V gene data show CDR1 as SGHTA and CDR2 as FQGNSA. This CDR3 contains 13 residues.

A remark on this clone: This CDR3 is also generated by other DNA sequences in the sample. The CDR3 protein is CASSFRDRGPSSYEQYF. In DNA, the CDR3 is TGTGCCAGCAGTTTCCGGGACAGGGGGCCGAGCTCCTACGAGCAGTACTTC. The chain has TRBV28 and TRBJ2-7; TRBD1 matches at 12 bases. V gave up 3 bases and J gave up 0 bases; unmatched junction bases: 6. CDR3 length: 17 amino acids. Germline CDR1 MDHEN, CDR2 SYDVKM.

The DNA for the CDR3 is TGTGCCAGCAGCTTACGGGACGGTCTGGCCCCTAACACCTTC. This codes for CASSLRDGLAPNTF. J is TRBJ1-2 and V is TRBV7-2, with D tentatively TRBD1 (5 bases). V was clipped by 2 bases and J by 12 bases, with 19 bases between them. The CDR3 loop spans 14 amino acids. The V gene's germline CDR1 is SGHTA and CDR2 FQGNSA.

The chain carries TRBV5-4 and TRBJ1-6; D unclear. Germline V CDR1 and CDR2: SGHNT, YYREEE (reference sequence). This CDR3 spans 13 amino acids. Deletions cut 0 bases from V and 7 bases from J, with 5 bases between. The CDR3, as DNA: TGTGCCAGCAGCTTGGTCGGGAATTCACCCCTCCACTTT. Translation: CASSLVGNSPLHF.

The chain links TRBV27 to TRBJ2-1; 9 bases match TRBD2. Germline CDR1 is MNHEY and CDR2 is SMNVEV (reference sequence). V was clipped by 1 base and J by 0 bases; unmatched bases: 10. This CDR3 is built from 19 residues. The CDR3 is CASSLYPSGTQSSYNEQFF. CDR3 nucleotides: TGTGCCAGCAGTTTATATCCTAGCGGGACCCAGAGCTCCTACAATGAGCAGTTCTTC.

Here the CDR3 reads CASSLAQGRYEQYF. CDR3 coding DNA: TGTGCCAGCAGTTTAGCACAGGGCCGCTACGAGCAGTACTTC. The V and J genes are TRBV28 and TRBJ2-7; D is perhaps TRBD1 (6 bases). The length of the CDR3 is 14 residues. Germline CDR1 MDHEN, CDR2 SYDVKM. Trimming took off 2 bases at V and 3 bases at J, with 11 bases between the two ends.

The rearrangement joins TRBV6-5 to TRBJ1-2, with D uncertain. Germline V gene data show CDR1 as MNHEY and CDR2 as SVGAGI. Between the trimmed V and J ends, which lost 6 bases and 4 bases, there was a span of 9 bases. CDR3 length: 12 amino acids. The CDR3 protein is CASSPGPYGYTF. The CDR3 nucleotides read TGTGCCAGCAGCCCCGGACCCTATGGCTACACCTTC.

J is TRBJ1-4 and V is TRBV6-5, with TRBD1 identical over 9 bases. Germline loops: CDR1 MNHEY, CDR2 SVGAGI. Trimming at V came to 6 bases and at J to 3 bases, leaving 5 bases not matched to a gene. The CDR3 is made up of 15 amino acids. The CDR3 here is CASSYRGRSNEKLFF. DNA for the CDR3: TGTGCCAGCAGCTACAGGGGGCGGTCTAATGAAAAACTGTTTTTT.

This chain uses TRBV10-3 with TRBJ2-1; D remains unclear. V lost 4 bases, J lost 1 base, and 8 bases lay in between. The CDR3 has 14 residues. Looked up from germline, CDR1 is ENHRY and CDR2 is SYGVKD. This CDR3 reads CAISVGDSYNEQFF. DNA of the CDR3: TGTGCCATCAGTGTCGGAGATTCCTACAATGAGCAGTTCTTC.

This clone was seen only once. This chain joins TRBV29-1 and TRBJ2-1; D is unresolved. The ends were cut back, 4 bases at V and 8 bases at J, with 15 bases in the middle. Germline CDR1 SQVTM, CDR2 ANQGSEA. This CDR3 has 13 amino acids. CDR3 coding DNA: TGCAGCGTTGTCATTCCCCCCCAATATGAGCAGTTCTTC. Amino acid sequence: CSVVIPPQYEQFF.

J is TRBJ1-1 and V is TRBV7-2; a weak D match, TRBD1 (6 bases). This CDR3 is built from 14 residues. Trimming left V 6 bases short and J 4 bases short, with 15 bases between. Germline CDR1 and CDR2: SGHTA and FQGNSA. The CDR3 nucleotides are TGTGCCAGCAGTTACGCAGACAGGCCCACTGAAGCTTTCTTT. It encodes CASSYADRPTEAFF.

The V call is TRBV18, the J call TRBJ2-4; perhaps TRBD1 as D (6 bases). CDR1 is KGHSH and CDR2 is LQKENI in the germline V gene. Trimming shortened V by 6 bases and J by 8 bases, and 11 bases separated the two germline ends. The CDR3 runs 12 residues. This chain's CDR3 is CASSDSNDIQYF. CDR3 DNA: TGTGCCAGCTCGGACAGTAATGACATTCAGTACTTC. The full variable domain, with the rest looked up from reference TRBV18 and TRBJ2-4, is NAGVMQNPRHLVRRRGQEARLRCSPMKGHSHVYWYRQLPEEGLKFMVYLQKENIIDESGMPKERFSAEFPKEGPSILRIQQVVRGDSAAYFCASSDSNDIQYFGAGTRLSVL.

This clone appeared a few times. This sequence joins TRBV19 and TRBJ2-7; D is undetermined. This CDR3 spans 14 amino acids. In germline, CDR1 is LNHDA, CDR2 SQIVND (reference sequence). Deletions cut 1 base from V and 3 bases from J, with 10 bases between. CDR3 sequence reads: CASSIAKGFYEQYF. DNA for the CDR3: TGTGCCAGTAGTATAGCGAAAGGCTTCTACGAGCAGTACTTC. Looking up the rest from reference TRBV19 and TRBJ2-7 gives the full variable domain: DGGITQSPKYLFRKEGQNVTLSCEQNLNHDAMYWYRQDPGQGLRLIYYSQIVNDFQKGDIAEGYSVSREKKESFPLTVTSAQKNPTAFYLCASSIAKGFYEQYFGPGTRLTVT.

This clone was detected once. The chain links TRBV7-2 to TRBJ2-5, with 9 bases identical to TRBD2. CDR3 size: 14 residues. Germline CDR1 SGHTA, CDR2 FQGNSA. J lost 4 bases, V lost 3 bases, and 3 bases had no gene match. In nucleotides, the CDR3 is TGTGCCAGCAGCTTTGGCGGGGGGGCAGAGACCCAGTACTTC. Translation gives CASSFGGGAETQYF.

This clone came up once. This chain uses TRBV5-1 with TRBJ2-2, with TRBD2 matching 9 bases. In germline, CDR1 is SGHRS, CDR2 YFSETQ. CDR3 length: 16 amino acids. V gave up 0 bases and J gave up 7 bases; unmatched junction bases: 7. CDR3 sequence reads: CASSLGLAGRGGELFF. As DNA, the CDR3 is TGCGCCAGCAGCTTGGGGCTAGCGGGAAGAGGCGGGGAGCTGTTTTTT.

J is TRBJ2-7 and V is TRBV3-1 (or the pseudogene TRBV3-2); no firm D call. The CDR3 contains 13 residues. Germline lookup yields CDR1 LGHDT and CDR2 YNNKEL (reference sequence). V shed 0 bases and J shed 4 bases, with 7 bases lying between them. In DNA, the CDR3 is TGTGCCAGCAGCCAAGATACGGTGTACGAGCAGTACTTC. It encodes CASSQDTVYEQYF.